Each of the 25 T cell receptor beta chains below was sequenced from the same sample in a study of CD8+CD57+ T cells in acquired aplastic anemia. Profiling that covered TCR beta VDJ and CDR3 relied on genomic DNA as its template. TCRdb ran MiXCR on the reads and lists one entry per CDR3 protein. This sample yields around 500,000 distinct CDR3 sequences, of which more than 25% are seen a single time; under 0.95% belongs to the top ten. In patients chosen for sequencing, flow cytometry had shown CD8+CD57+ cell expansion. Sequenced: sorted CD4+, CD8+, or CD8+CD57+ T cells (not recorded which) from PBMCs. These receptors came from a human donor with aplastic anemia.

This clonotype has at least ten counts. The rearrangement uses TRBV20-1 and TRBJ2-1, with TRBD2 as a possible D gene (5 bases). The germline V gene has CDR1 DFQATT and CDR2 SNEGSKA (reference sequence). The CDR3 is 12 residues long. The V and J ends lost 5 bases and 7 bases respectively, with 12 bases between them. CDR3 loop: CSAEDSTNEQFF. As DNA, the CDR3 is TGCAGTGCTGAGGACTCGACTAATGAGCAGTTCTTC.

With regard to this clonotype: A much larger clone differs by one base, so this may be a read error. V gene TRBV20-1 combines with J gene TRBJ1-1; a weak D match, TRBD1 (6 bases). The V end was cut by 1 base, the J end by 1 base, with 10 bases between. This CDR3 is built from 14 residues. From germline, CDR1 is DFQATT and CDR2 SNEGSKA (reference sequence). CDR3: CSARAGQSNTEAFF. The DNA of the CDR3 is TGCAGTGCTAGAGCCGGACAGTCGAACACTGAAGCTTTCTTT.

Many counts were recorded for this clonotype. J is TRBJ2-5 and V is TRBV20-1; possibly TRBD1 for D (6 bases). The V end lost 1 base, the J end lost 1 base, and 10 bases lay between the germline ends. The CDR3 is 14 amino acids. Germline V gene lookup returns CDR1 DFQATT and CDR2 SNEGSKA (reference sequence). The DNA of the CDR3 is TGCAGTGCTAGAGCCCGACAGGTCCAAGAGACCCAGTACTTC. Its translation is CSARARQVQETQYF.

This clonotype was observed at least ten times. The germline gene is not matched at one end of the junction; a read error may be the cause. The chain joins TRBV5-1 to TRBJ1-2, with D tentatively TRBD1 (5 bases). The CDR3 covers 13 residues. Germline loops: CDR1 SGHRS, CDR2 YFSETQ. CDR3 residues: CASSLDGGYGYTF. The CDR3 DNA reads TGCGCCAGCAGTTTGGACGGGGGATATGGCTACACCTTC.

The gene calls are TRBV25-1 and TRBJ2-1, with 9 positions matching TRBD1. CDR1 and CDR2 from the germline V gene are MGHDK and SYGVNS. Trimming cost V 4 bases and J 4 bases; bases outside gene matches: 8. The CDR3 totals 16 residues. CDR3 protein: CASSVQTGGGYNEQFF. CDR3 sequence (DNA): TGTGCCAGCAGTGTCCAGACAGGGGGAGGGTACAATGAGCAGTTCTTC.

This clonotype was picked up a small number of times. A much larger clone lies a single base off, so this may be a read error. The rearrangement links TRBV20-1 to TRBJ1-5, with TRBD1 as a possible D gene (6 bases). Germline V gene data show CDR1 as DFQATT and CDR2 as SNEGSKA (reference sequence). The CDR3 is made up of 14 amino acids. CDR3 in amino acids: CSTSKAGVTRPQHF. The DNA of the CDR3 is TGCAGTACTAGTAAGGCAGGGGTTACTCGGCCCCAGCATTTT.

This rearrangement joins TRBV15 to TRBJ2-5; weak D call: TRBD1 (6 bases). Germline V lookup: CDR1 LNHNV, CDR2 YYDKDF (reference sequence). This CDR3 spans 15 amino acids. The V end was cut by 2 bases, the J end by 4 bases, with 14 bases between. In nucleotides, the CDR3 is TGTGCCACCAGCAGACCGACAGGAGACCCAGAGACCCAGTACTTC. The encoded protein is CATSRPTGDPETQYF.

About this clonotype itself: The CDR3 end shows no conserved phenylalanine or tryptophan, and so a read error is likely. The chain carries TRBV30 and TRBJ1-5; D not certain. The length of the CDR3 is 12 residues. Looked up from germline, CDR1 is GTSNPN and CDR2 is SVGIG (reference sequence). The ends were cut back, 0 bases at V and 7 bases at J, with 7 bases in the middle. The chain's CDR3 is CAWSVPGQPQHS. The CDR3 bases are TGTGCCTGGAGTGTACCTGGGCAGCCCCAGCATTCT.

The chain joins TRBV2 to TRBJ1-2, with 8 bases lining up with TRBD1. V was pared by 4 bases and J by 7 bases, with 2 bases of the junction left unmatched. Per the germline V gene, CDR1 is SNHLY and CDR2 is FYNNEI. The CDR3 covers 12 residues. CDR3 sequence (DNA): TGTGCCAGCAGTGCAGGGGGCCGTGGCTACACCTTC. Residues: CASSAGGRGYTF. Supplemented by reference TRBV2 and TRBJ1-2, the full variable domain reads EPEVTQTPSHQVTQMGQEVILRCVPISNHLYFYWYRQILGQKVEFLVSFYNNEISEKSEIFDDQFSVERPDGSNFTLKIRSTKLEDSAMYFCASSAGGRGYTFGSGTRLTVV.

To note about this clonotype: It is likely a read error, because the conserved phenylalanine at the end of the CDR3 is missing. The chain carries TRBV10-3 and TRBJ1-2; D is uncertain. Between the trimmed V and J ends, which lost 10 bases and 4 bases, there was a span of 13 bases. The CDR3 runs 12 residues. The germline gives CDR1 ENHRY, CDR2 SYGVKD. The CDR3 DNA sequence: TGTGCCACCAGCGGAGATGGCTATGGCTACACCCTC. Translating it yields CATSGDGYGYTL.

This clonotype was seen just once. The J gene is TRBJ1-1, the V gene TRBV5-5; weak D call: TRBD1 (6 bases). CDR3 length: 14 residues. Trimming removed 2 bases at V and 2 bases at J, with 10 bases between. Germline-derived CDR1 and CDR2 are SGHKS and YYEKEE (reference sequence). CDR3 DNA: TGTGCCAGCAGCTTTGGACAGAGCAACACTGAAGCTTTCTTT. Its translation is CASSFGQSNTEAFF. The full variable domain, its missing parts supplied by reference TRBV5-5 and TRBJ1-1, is DAGVTQSPTHLIKTRGQQVTLRCSPISGHKSVSWYQQVLGQGPQFIFQYYEKEERGRGNFPDRFSARQFPNYSSELNVNALLLGDSALYLCASSFGQSNTEAFFGQGTRLTVV.

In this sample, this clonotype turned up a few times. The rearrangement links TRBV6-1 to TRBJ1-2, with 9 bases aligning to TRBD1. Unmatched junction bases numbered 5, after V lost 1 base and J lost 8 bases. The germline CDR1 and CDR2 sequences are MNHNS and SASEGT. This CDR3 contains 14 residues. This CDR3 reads CASSEVGQGRGYTF. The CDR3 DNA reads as TGTGCCAGCAGTGAAGTGGGACAGGGAAGAGGCTACACCTTC.

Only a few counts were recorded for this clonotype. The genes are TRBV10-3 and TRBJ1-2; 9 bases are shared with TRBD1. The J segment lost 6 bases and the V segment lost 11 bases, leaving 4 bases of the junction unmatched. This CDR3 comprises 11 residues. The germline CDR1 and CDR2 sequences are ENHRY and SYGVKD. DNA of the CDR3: TGTGCCGTGGGACAGGGCGATGGCTACACCTTC. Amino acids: CAVGQGDGYTF.

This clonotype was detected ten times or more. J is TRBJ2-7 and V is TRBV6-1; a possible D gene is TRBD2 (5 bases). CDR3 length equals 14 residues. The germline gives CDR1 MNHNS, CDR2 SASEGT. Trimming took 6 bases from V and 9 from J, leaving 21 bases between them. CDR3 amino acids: CASRLHGEGSVQYF. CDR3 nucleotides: TGTGCCAGCAGACTACATGGCGAGGGATCGGTGCAGTACTTC.

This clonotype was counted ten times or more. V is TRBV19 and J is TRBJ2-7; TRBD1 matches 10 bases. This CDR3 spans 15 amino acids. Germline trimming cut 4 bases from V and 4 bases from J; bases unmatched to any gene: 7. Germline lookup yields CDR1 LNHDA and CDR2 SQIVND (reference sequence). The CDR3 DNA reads TGTGCCAGTAGTACGCCGGGACAGGGGTATTACGAGCAGTACTTC. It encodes CASSTPGQGYYEQYF.

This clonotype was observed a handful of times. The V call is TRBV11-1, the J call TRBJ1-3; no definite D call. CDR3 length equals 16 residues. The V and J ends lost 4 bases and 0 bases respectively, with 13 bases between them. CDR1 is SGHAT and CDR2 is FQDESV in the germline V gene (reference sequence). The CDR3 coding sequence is TGTGCCAGCAGCTATAATCTGGGCTCCTCTGGAAACACCATATATTTT. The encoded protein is CASSYNLGSSGNTIYF.

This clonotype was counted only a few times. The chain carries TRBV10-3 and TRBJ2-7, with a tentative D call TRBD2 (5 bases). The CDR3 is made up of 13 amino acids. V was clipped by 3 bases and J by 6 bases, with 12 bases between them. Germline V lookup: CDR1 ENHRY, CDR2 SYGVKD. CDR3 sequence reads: CAISDPGGREQYV. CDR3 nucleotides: TGTGCCATCAGTGACCCCGGCGGGCGCGAGCAGTACGTC.

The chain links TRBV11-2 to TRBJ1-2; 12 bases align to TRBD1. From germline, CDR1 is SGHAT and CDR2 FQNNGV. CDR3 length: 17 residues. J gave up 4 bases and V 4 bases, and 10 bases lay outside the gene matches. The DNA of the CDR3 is TGTGCCAGCAGCTCCCGTCGCGGGACAGGGGGCTTCTATGGCTACACCTTC. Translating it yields CASSSRRGTGGFYGYTF.

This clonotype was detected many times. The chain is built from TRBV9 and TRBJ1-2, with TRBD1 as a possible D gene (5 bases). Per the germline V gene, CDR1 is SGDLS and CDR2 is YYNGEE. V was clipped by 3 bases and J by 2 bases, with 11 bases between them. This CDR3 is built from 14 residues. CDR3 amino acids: CASSEAGRNYGYTF. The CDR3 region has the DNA TGTGCCAGCAGCGAGGCAGGGAGGAACTATGGCTACACCTTC.

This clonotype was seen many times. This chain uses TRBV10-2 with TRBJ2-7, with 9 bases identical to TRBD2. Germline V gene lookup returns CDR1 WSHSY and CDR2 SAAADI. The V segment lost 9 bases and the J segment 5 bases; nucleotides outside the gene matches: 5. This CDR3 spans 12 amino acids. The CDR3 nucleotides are TGCGCCAGTTCCGGGACTAGCCACGAGCAGTACTTC. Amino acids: CASSGTSHEQYF.

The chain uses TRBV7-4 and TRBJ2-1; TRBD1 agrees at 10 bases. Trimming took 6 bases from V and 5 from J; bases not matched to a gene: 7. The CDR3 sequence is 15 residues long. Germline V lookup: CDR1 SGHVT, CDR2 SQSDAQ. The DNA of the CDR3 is TGTGCCAGCAGGGGACAGGGGCGGGGGCACAATGAGCAGTTCTTC. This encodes CASRGQGRGHNEQFF. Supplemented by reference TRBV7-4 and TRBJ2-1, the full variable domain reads GAGVSQSPRYKVAKRGRDVALRCDSISGHVTLYWYRQTLGQGSEVLTYSQSDAQRDKSGRPSGRFSAERPERSVSTLKIQRTEQGDSAVYLCASRGQGRGHNEQFFGPGTRLTVL.

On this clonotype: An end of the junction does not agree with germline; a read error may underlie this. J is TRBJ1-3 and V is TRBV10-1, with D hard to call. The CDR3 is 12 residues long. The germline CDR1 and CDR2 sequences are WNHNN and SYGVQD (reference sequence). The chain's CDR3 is CASNQSGTTMYF. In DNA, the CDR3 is TGCGCCAGCAATCAATCCGGAACCACCATGTATTTT.

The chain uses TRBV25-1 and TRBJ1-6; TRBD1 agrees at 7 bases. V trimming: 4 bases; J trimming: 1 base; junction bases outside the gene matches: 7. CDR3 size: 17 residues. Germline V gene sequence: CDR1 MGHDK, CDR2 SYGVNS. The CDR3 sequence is CASSVAGRGSYNSPLHF. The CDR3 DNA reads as TGTGCCAGCAGTGTAGCGGGCAGGGGGTCCTATAATTCACCCCTCCACTTT.

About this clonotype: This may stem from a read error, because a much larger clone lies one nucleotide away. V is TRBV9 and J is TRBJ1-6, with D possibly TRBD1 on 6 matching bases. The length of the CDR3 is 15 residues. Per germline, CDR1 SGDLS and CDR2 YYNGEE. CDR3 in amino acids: CAGSVDQGLGSPLHF. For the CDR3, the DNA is TGTGCCGGCAGCGTAGATCAGGGGCTCGGTTCACCCCTCCACTTT.

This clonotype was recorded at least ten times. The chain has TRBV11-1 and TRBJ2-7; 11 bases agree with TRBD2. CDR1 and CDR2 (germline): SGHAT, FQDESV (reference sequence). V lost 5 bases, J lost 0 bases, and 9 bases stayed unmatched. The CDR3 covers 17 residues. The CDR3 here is CASSPFPSGRSSYEQYF. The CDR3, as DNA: TGTGCCAGCAGCCCTTTCCCTAGCGGGAGGAGCTCCTACGAGCAGTACTTC.